The T cell receptor beta chain under discussion was sequenced for a study of T cells in localized non-small cell lung cancer. Study outcomes and limitations: Because researchers sequenced only one region of the tumor, heterogeneity is still possible.

This clone was seen only a few times. Antigen unknown. Distinct nucleotide sequences in the sample also encode this CDR3. This table comes from immunoSEQ multiplex PCR, and its TCRdb copy is limited to in-frame clones, with some not included. The data hold around 91,000 clones, with 87% observed a single time. Trimming took 4 bases from V and 1 from J, leaving 7 bases between them. The length of the CDR3 is 13 residues. CDR1 and CDR2 (germline): SGHDN, FVKESK. The receptor was derived from a man between 35 and 75 years old with stage I squamous cell lung carcinoma. This rearrangement joins TRBV14 to TRBJ1-1; D unresolved. The specimen was peripheral blood, collected before any cancer treatment. The CDR3 DNA follows: TGTGCCAGCAGCCTCAGCACGAACACTGAAGCTTTCTTT. The encoded protein is CASSLSTNTEAFF.